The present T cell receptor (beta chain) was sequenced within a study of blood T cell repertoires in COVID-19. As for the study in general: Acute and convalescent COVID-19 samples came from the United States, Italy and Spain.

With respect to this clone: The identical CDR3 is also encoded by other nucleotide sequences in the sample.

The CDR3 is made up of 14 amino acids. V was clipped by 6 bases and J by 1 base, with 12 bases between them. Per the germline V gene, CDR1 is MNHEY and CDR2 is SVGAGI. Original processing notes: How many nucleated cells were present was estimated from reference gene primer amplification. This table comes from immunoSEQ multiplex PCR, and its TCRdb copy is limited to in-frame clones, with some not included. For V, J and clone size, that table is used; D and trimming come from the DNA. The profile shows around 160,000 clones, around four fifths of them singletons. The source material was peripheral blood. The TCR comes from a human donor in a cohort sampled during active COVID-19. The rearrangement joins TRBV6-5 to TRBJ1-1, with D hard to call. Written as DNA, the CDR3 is TGTGCCAGCAGGGAGGGCCTGGGGAACACTGAAGCTTTCTTT. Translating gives CASREGLGNTEAFF.